Each of the 3 T cell receptor beta chains below was sequenced from the same sample in a study of cytomegalovirus exposure and HLA in healthy donors. PCR employed 60 Vbeta and 13 Jbeta primers. Measured with immunoSEQ multiplex PCR; TCRdb has only the in-frame clones, and not every one. Found here are 100,000 to 150,000 clones, roughly 72% of them singletons; the top ten hold approximately 7.8%. The source material was PBMCs. The receptors stem from a male donor in good health and CMV-seronegative.

The J gene is TRBJ1-2, the V gene TRBV30; 10 nucleotides agree with TRBD1. V dropped 3 bases and J dropped 0; count of bases not matched to a gene: 7. CDR1 is GTSNPN and CDR2 is SVGIG in the germline V gene (reference sequence). This CDR3 spans 16 amino acids. The CDR3 here is CAWRIIGQGANYGYTF. CDR3 sequence (DNA): TGTGCCTGGAGGATAATCGGACAGGGGGCTAACTATGGCTACACCTTC.

V gene TRBV5-4 combines with J gene TRBJ2-5; D possibly corresponds to TRBD1 (6 bases). Trimming removed 4 bases at V and 3 bases at J, with 10 bases between. There are 13 residues in the CDR3. Germline lookup yields CDR1 SGHNT and CDR2 YYREEE (reference sequence). CDR3 DNA: TGTGCCAGCAGCACAGACAGGAAAGAGACCCAGTACTTC. Residues: CASSTDRKETQYF.

This chain joins TRBV21-1 and TRBJ2-5; TRBD2, the table's D call, was not compared with the DNA. TRBV21-1 counts as a pseudogene. The CDR3 runs 15 residues. The CDR3 sequence is CASRETERVQETQYF. In DNA, the CDR3 is TGTGCCAGCAGGGAGACGGAGAGGGTACAAGAGACCCAGTACTTC.